These 17 T cell receptor delta chains were sequenced from one sample in a study of gamma-delta T cells after stem cell transplantation. TCRdb called clones anew from the RT-PCR reads with CATT. The sample contains roughly 2,000 delta-chain clones, approximately 4.3% of which appear only once. Material for sequencing was gamma-delta T cells. The origin of the receptors is a human donor. It is not recorded whose cells these are; they may come from a transplant donor.

By share of the sample, this clone is medium-sized. The chain is built from TRDV1 and TRDJ1; D might be TRDD2 (6 bases). The V end was cut by 8 bases, the J end by 3 bases, with 25 bases between. Germline V gene sequence: CDR1 TSWWSYY, CDR2 QGS. The CDR3 extends over 17 amino acids. The CDR3 is CALSTLPAPHSADKLIF. CDR3 nucleotides: TGTGCTCTTTCCACCCTTCCGGCGCCTCACTCCGCCGATAAACTCATCTTT.

Remarks on this clone: This sequence is one base from a far larger clone and is likely a read error. This same CDR3 is encoded by further DNA sequences in the sample. V is TRDV2 and J is TRDJ1, with 10 bases matching TRDD3. This CDR3 contains 15 residues. Germline CDR1 is GEAIGNYY and CDR2 is EKD. The J segment lost 1 base and the V segment lost 7 bases, leaving 8 bases of the junction unmatched. The CDR3 sequence is CACDPVGDTTDKLIF. As DNA, the CDR3 is TGTGCCTGCGACCCGGTGGGGGATACCACCGATAAACTCATCTTT.

To note about this clone: This is likely an artifact of a read error, given a far larger clone one base away. The genes are TRDV2 and TRDJ1; 12 nucleotides line up with TRDD3. The V and J ends lost 0 bases and 8 bases, in that order; junction bases with no gene match: 6. This CDR3 spans 15 amino acids. The germline gives CDR1 GEAIGNYY, CDR2 EKD. CDR3 sequence (DNA): TGTGCCTGTGACACCGTGGGGACTGGGGGATACAAACTCATCTTT. Translated: CACDTVGTGGYKLIF.

This clone is large in the sample. The sample holds other DNA sequences that translate to the same CDR3. The CDR3 DNA sequence: TGTGCCTGTGACTTACTACGTGCCCTTCCTACGGTGGCTCTGGGGATGGACACCGATAAACTCATCTTT. Translation: CACDLLRALPTVALGMDTDKLIF. J is TRDJ1 and V is TRDV2, with TRDD2 identical over 9 bases. V lost 3 bases and J lost 0; bases outside the gene matches: 28. The CDR3 is 23 amino acids. Germline CDR1 reads GEAIGNYY; CDR2 reads EKD.

Worth noting for this clone: The protein TCRdb lists belongs to a much larger clone and differs from this DNA's translation at residue 3, which points to a read error; the protein shown is made from the DNA. This chain connects TRDV2 to TRDJ1; 9 bases map to TRDD3. The CDR3 length is 14 residues. Germline V gene data show CDR1 as GEAIGNYY and CDR2 as EKD. This chain's CDR3 is CARDPIKGDTGHIF. CDR3 sequence (DNA): TGTGCCCGTGACCCGATTAAGGGGGATACCGGTCACATCTTT.

A remark on this clone: TCRdb's entry gives the protein of a much larger clone, which mismatches this DNA's translation at residue 8, likely from a read error; the protein reported here is translated from the DNA. The rearrangement uses TRDV2 and TRDJ3; D gene ambiguous. The CDR3 totals 16 residues. V shed 3 bases and J shed 2 bases, with 10 bases lying between them. The germline CDR1 and CDR2 sequences are GEAIGNYY and EKD. The CDR3 spells CACDPVSPWDTRQMFF. Written as DNA, the CDR3 is TGTGCCTGTGACCCGGTGAGCCCCTGGGACACCCGACAGATGTTTTTC.

In its sample, this clone ranks as medium-sized (0.01 to 0.1%). The chain employs TRDV2 and TRDJ3, with TRDD3 as a possible D gene (5 bases). The CDR3 consists of 18 residues. The germline V gene has CDR1 GEAIGNYY and CDR2 EKD. Trimming removed 0 bases at V and 0 bases at J, with 11 bases between. The CDR3 is CACDTGGPSSWDTRQMFF. The CDR3 DNA reads TGTGCCTGTGACACCGGGGGGCCGAGCTCCTGGGACACCCGACAGATGTTTTTC.

This clone was counted a few times. With only one base between it and a far larger clone, this is likely a read error. The identical CDR3 is also encoded by other nucleotide sequences in the sample. V gene TRDV2 combines with J gene TRDJ1; D unclear. The CDR3 loop spans 15 amino acids. Germline CDR1 reads GEAIGNYY; CDR2 reads EKD. The CDR3 here is CACDPVGFNTDKLIF. The CDR3 DNA reads TGTGCCTGTGACCCCGTAGGTTTCAACACCGATAAGCTCATCTTT.

By proportion, this clone is medium-sized. The V and J genes are TRDV1 and TRDJ1; D uncertain. From germline, CDR1 is TSWWSYY and CDR2 QGS. V lost 4 bases and J 3 bases, leaving 21 bases between the germline ends. This CDR3 is built from 17 residues. CDR3 in DNA: TGTGCTCTTGGGGGACCCAACCCCTCCCTCCTTGCCGATAAACTCATCTTT. Its translation: CALGGPNPSLLADKLIF.

This clone is classed as large. This sample also contains other DNA sequences that code for the same CDR3. The V gene is TRDV2, the J gene TRDJ1, with TRDD3 matching 11 bases. The CDR3 consists of 15 residues. Germline V gives CDR1 GEAIGNYY, CDR2 EKD. The V and J ends lost 1 base and 4 bases, in that order; junction bases with no gene match: 4. The CDR3 is CACDTLGDTGDKLIF. CDR3 nucleotide sequence: TGTGCCTGTGACACGTTGGGGGATACGGGCGATAAACTCATCTTT.

This clone was counted between two and nine times. TCRdb lists the protein of a much larger clone for this DNA, which differs at residue 4, so this is likely a read error; the protein given here is translated from the DNA itself. V is TRDV2 and J is TRDJ1; 7 bases align to TRDD3. Germline-derived CDR1 and CDR2 are GEAIGNYY and EKD. The CDR3 contains 18 residues. The CDR3 nucleotides read TGTGCCTGTAACACCGTGTCTGGGGGTCCCCCTCTGGGCGATAAACTCATCTTT. It specifies CACNTVSGGPPLGDKLIF.

About this clone: The TCRdb protein comes from a much larger clone and disagrees with this DNA's translation at residue 5, likely due to a read error; the protein given here is derived from the DNA. The chain combines TRDV2 with TRDJ1; D is perhaps TRDD3 (6 bases). The germline V gene has CDR1 GEAIGNYY and CDR2 EKD. The CDR3 sequence is 16 residues long. V was clipped by 4 bases and J by 3 bases, with 20 bases between them. CDR3 sequence: CACESLGGEAADKLIF. The CDR3 nucleotides read TGTGCCTGTGAATCCCTTGGGGGCGAGGCCGCCGATAAACTCATCTTT.

This clone was counted a few times. The chain combines TRDV2 with TRDJ1; TRDD3 aligns across 9 bases. The CDR3 totals 18 residues. CDR1 and CDR2 from the germline V gene are GEAIGNYY and EKD. Trimming at V came to 0 bases and at J to 2 bases, leaving 12 bases not matched to a gene. This CDR3 reads CACDTVDYRGDTTDKLIF. In DNA form, the CDR3 reads TGTGCCTGTGACACCGTAGATTACAGGGGGGATACAACCGATAAACTCATCTTT.

Turning to this clone: Distinct nucleotide sequences in the sample also encode this CDR3. This rearrangement joins TRDV2 to TRDJ1, with TRDD3 identical over 12 bases. Germline loops: CDR1 GEAIGNYY, CDR2 EKD. The CDR3 has 16 residues. V gave up 0 bases and J gave up 2 bases; unmatched junction bases: 3. The CDR3 loop is CACDTLLGDTTDKLIF. The DNA of the CDR3 is TGTGCCTGTGACACCTTACTGGGGGATACAACCGATAAACTCATCTTT.

This clone occurred a few times. Only one base separates this from a far larger clonotype, so it likely reflects a read error. The same CDR3 can be traced to other DNA sequences in this sample. The chain employs TRDV2 and TRDJ1; 8 bases agree with TRDD3. Unmatched junction bases numbered 20, after V lost 0 bases and J lost 0 bases. This CDR3 contains 21 residues. Germline-derived CDR1 and CDR2 are GEAIGNYY and EKD. The CDR3 sequence: CACDTLSPPTGGYSDTDKLIF. The CDR3 DNA reads TGTGCCTGTGACACCCTTTCCCCTCCTACTGGGGGGTACTCGGACACCGATAAACTCATCTTT.

By share, this clone ranks as large. This chain joins TRDV2 and TRDJ1; a possible D gene is TRDD3 (6 bases). This CDR3 comprises 14 residues. Germline V gene sequence: CDR1 GEAIGNYY, CDR2 EKD. Trimming left V 3 bases short and J 3 bases short, with 13 bases between. The CDR3 sequence: CACDYILGSDKLIF. The CDR3 DNA sequence: TGTGCCTGTGACTATATACTGGGCTCCGATAAACTCATCTTT.

In the case of this clone: This DNA translates differently at residue 13 from the TCRdb protein, which is that of a much larger clone; a read error is likely, and the protein shown is the DNA's own translation. The chain joins TRDV2 to TRDJ1; D ambiguous. This CDR3 has 15 amino acids. CDR1 GEAIGNYY and CDR2 EKD come from the germline V gene. CDR3 amino acids: CACDPVGFNTDKPIF. The CDR3 DNA is TGTGCCTGTGACCCCGTAGGTTTCAACACCGATAAACCCATCTTT.